Listed here are 10 T cell receptor beta chains from one sample, sequenced in a study of blood T cells in healthy people across ages. The use of a sample-barcoded 5' primer and a J-beta primer mix characterized a second PCR of roughly 7 to 11 cycles. TCRdb reanalysed the 5' RACE reads using MiXCR and keeps one entry per CDR3 protein. The sample has hundreds of thousands of distinct CDR3 sequences, approximately 22% seen once. Input material: blood. The source of these receptors is a man in his 70s in good health.

This chain uses TRBV28 with TRBJ2-2; 8 nucleotides align to TRBD2. The CDR3 sequence is 17 residues long. Germline V lookup: CDR1 MDHEN, CDR2 SYDVKM. The junction had 18 bases not matched to a gene; V was cut back by 7 bases and J by 8 bases. The chain's CDR3 is CASKEGSGETPFGELFF. The CDR3 region has the DNA TGTGCCAGCAAGGAGGGTAGCGGGGAAACCCCTTTTGGGGAGCTGTTTTTT.

The chain couples TRBV20-1 to TRBJ2-7, with no clear D. The J call may be wrong; the DNA end is better matched by TRBJ2-5. Germline CDR1 is DFQATT and CDR2 is SNEGSKA (reference sequence). The CDR3 length is 14 residues. In nucleotides, the CDR3 is TGCAGTGCTAGAGAGTCGGTAATCGGAGAGACCCAGTACTTC. Protein sequence: CSARESVIGETQYF.

This clonotype came up a few times. The junction differs from germline at one of its ends, possibly a read error. The chain employs TRBV24-1 and TRBJ2-5; a possible D gene is TRBD1 (7 bases). The J call may be incorrect, as the DNA end agrees better with TRBJ2-1. Germline V gene data show CDR1 as KGHDR and CDR2 as SFDVKD. The CDR3 is 16 residues long. The CDR3 nucleotides read TGTGCCACCAGTGATAGCCAGGGGGACTTCGGCAATGGGCAGTTCTTC. As protein: CATSDSQGDFGNGQFF.

This clonotype has a handful of counts. The rearrangement uses TRBV20-1 and TRBJ2-7; D perhaps matches TRBD1 (6 bases). Germline V gene lookup returns CDR1 DFQATT and CDR2 SNEGSKA (reference sequence). The V gene lost 6 bases and the J gene lost 2 bases, with 17 bases spanning the gap. This CDR3 spans 14 amino acids. The CDR3 coding sequence is TGCAGTGCACACATGGACAGAGGAACCTACGAGCAGTACTTC. Encoded protein: CSAHMDRGTYEQYF.

CDR3 region: CSVRMDGYNEQFF. The CDR3 region has the DNA TGCAGCGTGCGAATGGACGGCTACAATGAGCAGTTCTTC. The chain links TRBV29-1 to TRBJ2-1; D gene unclear. Trimming shortened V by 6 bases and J by 3 bases, and 12 bases separated the two germline ends. This CDR3 spans 13 amino acids. From germline, CDR1 is SQVTM and CDR2 ANQGSEA.

The J gene is TRBJ2-3, the V gene TRBV19; D gene ambiguous. V lost 3 bases and J 4 bases, leaving 11 bases between the germline ends. This CDR3 is 14 amino acids long. Germline-derived CDR1 and CDR2 are LNHDA and SQIVND (reference sequence). The chain's CDR3 is CASSILAASDTQYF. CDR3 sequence (DNA): TGTGCCAGTAGTATCCTGGCGGCATCAGATACGCAGTATTTT.

The DNA for the CDR3 is TGTGCCAGCAGCTGGCAAAAAGGTAGCGGGAGACGTACAGATACGCAGTATTTT. Its protein is CASSWQKGSGRRTDTQYF. The rearrangement uses TRBV5-6 and TRBJ2-3, with 9 bases lining up with TRBD2. V lost 3 bases, J lost 3 bases, and 14 bases stayed unmatched. CDR1 is SGHDT, CDR2 YYEEEE, per germline. There are 18 residues in the CDR3. Full variable domain (rest looked up from reference TRBV5-6 and TRBJ2-3): DAGVTQSPTHLIKTRGQQVTLRCSPKSGHDTVSWYQQALGQGPQFIFQYYEEEERQRGNFPDRFSGHQFPNYSSELNVNALLLGDSALYLCASSWQKGSGRRTDTQYFGPGTRLTVL.

This clonotype was seen more than once but under ten times. The chain is built from TRBV7-9 and TRBJ2-3, with D perhaps matching TRBD2 (5 bases). V was cut by 0 bases and J by 0 bases, with 16 bases left in between. CDR3 length: 18 amino acids. Germline V gene sequence: CDR1 SEHNR, CDR2 FQNEAQ (reference sequence). The CDR3 DNA reads as TGTGCCAGCAGCTTAGCCCCTGTCCAGCGGAGTAGCACAGATACGCAGTATTTT. It codes for CASSLAPVQRSSTDTQYF.

This clonotype was seen a few times. CDR3 sequence reads: CASSLRGARTDTQYF. For the CDR3, the DNA is TGTGCCAGCAGTTTAAGGGGGGCGAGAACAGATACGCAGTATTTT. The chain combines TRBV12-3 or TRBV12-4 with TRBJ2-3, with D perhaps assigned TRBD1 or TRBD2 (6 bases each). Trimming pared 2 bases from V and 3 bases from J, leaving 12 bases between. The CDR3 is made up of 15 amino acids.

This chain joins TRBV20-1 and TRBJ2-1; D remains unclear. From germline, CDR1 is DFQATT and CDR2 SNEGSKA (reference sequence). Trimming pared 3 bases from V and 5 bases from J, leaving 14 bases between. The CDR3 is 14 amino acids. The CDR3 spells CSASDPRLDNEQFF. Here the CDR3 DNA reads TGCAGTGCTAGTGACCCCCGGCTGGACAATGAGCAGTTCTTC.